This T cell receptor beta chain emerged from a study of Graves' ophthalmopathy and Graves' hyperthyroidism (dated by TCRdb to 2017 to 2018). At the level of the whole study: Peripheral blood samples were taken at the time of initial diagnosis, before any treatment was given. The study used signatures of the TCR beta repertoire to tell Graves' ophthalmopathy apart from Graves' hyperthyroidism and to predict which patients would progress to ophthalmopathy. In total, 135 blood samples were TCR-sequenced: around 42 ophthalmopathy, around 75 hyperthyroidism and some 17 hyperthyroidism-to-ophthalmopathy patients. To explore V-J signatures distinguishing ophthalmopathy from hyperthyroidism, a discovery set of 100 patients (roughly 42 ophthalmopathy, about 57 stable hyperthyroidism) was enrolled. An independent validation cohort comprised fewer than 20 hyperthyroidism patients and 15 to 17 patients who later progressed from hyperthyroidism to ophthalmopathy. In five or six hyperthyroidism patients, T-cell repertoires of thyroid tissue and blood were compared. Following sample collection, hyperthyroidism patients were given methimazole at a starting dose of 30 mg daily, and ophthalmopathy patients were given high-dose intravenous methylprednisolone. The paper as a whole reports these results and caveats: Most expanded thyroid clonotypes with a frequency above 0.001 also appeared in blood, which suggests that blood repertoires may reflect the immune response in the thyroid. Ophthalmopathy was separated from stable hyperthyroidism by the 13-signature model with about 88% sensitivity and roughly 83% specificity in cross-validation and with 80%/75% in the test set. No statistical method was used to set the sample size in advance, and the investigators knew which group each participant was assigned to. In validation, the model predicted ophthalmopathy progression with about 71% sensitivity and 72% to 80% specificity; some 13 predicted patients were CT-confirmed with GO in a median of around 6 months.

Ophthalmopathy patients were characterized by moderately to severely active disease, a Clinical Activity Score of at least 3, a NOSPECS grade of at least 4, and a disease duration under 3 months. Patients with other autoimmune diseases, uncontrolled infections, pregnancy or lactation were excluded. Diagnosis relied on clinical symptoms, serum thyroxine, TRAb, thyroid ultrasound and orbital computed tomography. Ficoll-Paque density gradient centrifugation was used to isolate PBMCs from 8 to 10 ml of fresh peripheral blood. Trizol reagent was used to extract the total RNA, and its quality was then checked on an Agilent 2100 Bioanalyzer. A note on this clonotype: Its antigen is still unknown. No much larger clone exists at a distance of one base, and base qualities are not known.

TCR beta CDR3 regions were amplified from RNA transcripts for repertoire sequencing. A first-round RT-PCR used HTBI primers with the Qiagen OneStep RT-PCR kit, followed by a second-round multiplex PCR, size selection and purification. Libraries were sequenced paired-end with 100 bp reads on an Illumina HiSeq2000. As for the authors' bioinformatics: SOAPnuke was used to process the reads, removing any read that contained adapters or uncalled bases, had a mean Phred below 15, or lacked an exact match to the constant primer or identifier. COPE v1.2.5 was used to merge the high-quality paired reads. Each unique nucleotide sequence was treated as a clonotype, and MiTCR v1.1 was used to align the clonotypes to the IMGT TRB V, D and J references. Only V-J combinations with frequency above 0.0001 were analysed, covering over 98% of repertoires. A TCR clonal expansion and chaos score per V-J combination was defined as the ratio of F50 clonal expansion to chaos observed in the TCRdist matrix. Welch's t-statistics and random forest were used to narrow the features down to around 12 V-J combinations, which were then fed into a naive Bayes classifier. The similarity between thyroid and blood repertoires was quantified using the Morisita-Horn index. In-frame beta chains were kept once TCRdb had trimmed the public reads at Q25 with fastp and called clones with MiXCR. Rows matching on CDR3 protein sequence are summarized as one entry with the most common DNA and genes. TCRdb assigned the V and J calls; the authors' analysis was not used. A total of almost 750,000 distinct CDR3 sequences appear in this sample, roughly two fifths of them only once. The ten biggest clones cover approximately 43% of the sample.

The junction shows trimming of 3 bases on V and 3 bases on J, and the gene matches do not reach 5 bases of it. CDR1 and CDR2 are read off the germline V gene as SGHTA and FQGNSA. Spanning cysteine to phenylalanine, the CDR3 consists of 15 amino acids. Only the CDR3 DNA stays, 45 bases, in frame from base 1. The TCR was taken from an adult man with Graves' ophthalmopathy. Sequenced: peripheral blood. The rearrangement combines TRBV7-2 with TRBJ2-5, with 9 middle bases fitting TRBD1. The CDR3 region reads CASSFPTGGEETQYF. At the DNA level, the sequence is TGTGCCAGCAGCTTCCCGACAGGGGGTGAAGAGACCCAGTACTTC.